The present entry profiles one T cell receptor beta chain with its context. The data belong to a study of T cell changes during pregnancy in multiple sclerosis. This CDR3 spans 19 amino acids. Unmatched junction bases numbered 8, after V lost 0 bases and J lost 0 bases. CDR1 and CDR2 (germline): SGDLS, YYNGEE. Using immunoSEQ multiplex PCR, the repertoire was profiled, and TCRdb retains in-frame clones only, with some absent. The top ten clones hold about 0.57% of a sample with about 38,000 clones, around 91% of them seen once. V usage is TRBV9 and J usage is TRBJ2-6; TRBD2 matches 8 bases. The material was CD4+ T cells from peripheral blood mononuclear cells, obtained in the second trimester of pregnancy. This sequence was found in a female donor with multiple sclerosis, enrolled in a pregnancy study. The CDR3 nucleotides read TGTGCCAGCAGCGTAGAAGGCCTAGCGGGCCCCTCTGGGGCCAACGTCCTGACTTTC. It translates to CASSVEGLAGPSGANVLTF. Together with reference TRBV9 and TRBJ2-6, the CDR3 gives the full variable domain: DSGVTQTPKHLITATGQRVTLRCSPRSGDLSVYWYQQSLDQGLQFLIQYYNGEERAKGNILERFSAQQFPDLHSELNLSSLELGDSALYFCASSVEGLAGPSGANVLTFGAGSRLTVL.